This T cell receptor (beta chain) was captured by sequencing in a study of shared clonotypes between healthy human individuals. This clone was seen a few times. The investigators split CD4+ cells into a CD45RA+ naive subset and a CD45RA-negative memory subset. The CDR3 loop spans 17 amino acids. Germline assignment: CDR1 SGHTS and CDR2 YDEGEE. TCRdb keeps only in-frame clones here, not all; method: immunoSEQ multiplex PCR. The sample holds roughly 2 million clones, roughly 95% seen once. The origin of this receptor is a man aged 18 to 30 in good health. Sample: naive CD4+ T cells sorted from blood. Documented subset: CD45RA+ positively selected. J is TRBJ2-5 and V is TRBV5-8; TRBD2 agrees at 11 bases. TRBJ2-7 explains the end of the DNA better; the J call may be wrong. The CDR3 region is CASSFSGGARYLYEQYF. In nucleotides, the CDR3 is TGTGCCAGCAGCTTTAGCGGGGGGGCGCGGTATCTGTACGAGCAGTACTTC.